The 14 T cell receptor beta chains reported below all come from one sample, sequenced in a study of blood T cell repertoires in COVID-19. Assay: immunoSEQ multiplex PCR; the TCRdb copy retains only in-frame clones and omits some. The sample includes 90,000 to 120,000 clones, roughly two thirds of them seen just once. Sequences were obtained from peripheral blood. These receptors were collected from an elderly man with acute or convalescent COVID-19.

The V gene is TRBV15, the J gene TRBJ2-7; 9 bases line up with TRBD2. Germline V gene lookup returns CDR1 LNHNV and CDR2 YYDKDF (reference sequence). This CDR3 has 14 amino acids. Trimming at V came to 0 bases and at J to 11 bases, leaving 8 bases not matched to a gene. CDR3 in DNA: TGTGCCACCAGCAGAGATCGGGTAGCGGGGGAGAAGTACTTC. Amino acid sequence: CATSRDRVAGEKYF.

This clone was found a few times. The rearrangement uses TRBV15 and TRBJ2-1; weak D call: TRBD2 (6 bases). The CDR3 has 15 amino acids. Germline loops: CDR1 LNHNV, CDR2 YYDKDF (reference sequence). Between the trimmed V and J ends, which lost 0 bases and 15 bases, there was a span of 21 bases. Written as DNA, the CDR3 is TGTGCCACCAGCAGAGATATCTCGCGGGGCGCATCGTGGTTCTTC. It encodes CATSRDISRGASWFF.

The chain combines TRBV4-3 with TRBJ1-2, with TRBD1 identical over 9 bases. Trimming at V came to 3 bases and at J to 4 bases, leaving 9 bases not matched to a gene. Germline V CDR1 and CDR2: LGHNA, YSLEER. The CDR3 covers 16 residues. The CDR3 is CASSQAPGQGGYGYTF. DNA for the CDR3: TGCGCCAGCAGCCAGGCTCCGGGACAGGGCGGCTATGGCTACACCTTC.

This clone was recorded a few times. The CDR3 sequence: CASSLLAGGVYIQYF. CDR3 DNA sequence: TGTGCCAGCAGTTTACTAGCGGGAGGGGTATACATTCAGTACTTC. The chain combines TRBV28 with TRBJ2-4; TRBD2 agrees at 12 bases. The CDR3 extends over 15 amino acids. In germline, CDR1 is MDHEN, CDR2 SYDVKM. Trimming at V came to 2 bases and at J to 8 bases, leaving 4 bases not matched to a gene.

The chain couples TRBV5-8 to TRBJ1-1, with no clear D. Germline-derived CDR1 and CDR2 are SGHTS and YDEGEE. CDR3 length equals 15 residues. The V end was cut by 4 bases, the J end by 0 bases, with 13 bases between. CDR3 residues: CASSLRTRVNTEAFF. CDR3 sequence (DNA): TGTGCCAGCAGCCTCCGGACTCGGGTGAACACTGAAGCTTTCTTT.

This chain uses TRBV11-3 with TRBJ2-1, with 9 bases lining up with TRBD1. V was clipped by 0 bases and J by 6 bases; unmatched bases: 9. From germline, CDR1 is SGHNT and CDR2 YENEEA. The CDR3 is made up of 17 amino acids. This CDR3 is CASSLDLGGQGSNEQFF. The CDR3 DNA follows: TGTGCCAGCAGCTTAGACCTGGGGGGACAGGGAAGCAATGAGCAGTTCTTC.

The chain is built from TRBV28 and TRBJ2-1; 7 nucleotides align to TRBD2. The CDR3 loop spans 14 amino acids. V lost 8 bases, J lost 9 bases, and 13 bases stayed unmatched. Per the germline V gene, CDR1 is MDHEN and CDR2 is SYDVKM. CDR3 sequence (DNA): TGTGCCAGCCCCCCGGCGGGAGTACACGGTGAGCAGTTCTTC. Translating it yields CASPPAGVHGEQFF.

The V gene is TRBV5-1, the J gene TRBJ1-6, with 8 bases fitting TRBD1. The J segment lost 14 bases and the V segment lost 7 bases, leaving 20 bases of the junction unmatched. Germline loops: CDR1 SGHRS, CDR2 YFSETQ. This CDR3 is built from 16 residues. CDR3 coding DNA: TGCGCCAGCCAGACCTCGTTTACAGGGGGGCCTGGGTCCCTCCACTTT. Amino acids: CASQTSFTGGPGSLHF.

The sample holds many counts of this clone. The gene calls are TRBV10-3 and TRBJ1-6; D may be TRBD1 (6 bases). Germline-derived CDR1 and CDR2 are ENHRY and SYGVKD. V gave up 5 bases and J gave up 10 bases, with 9 bases separating them. The CDR3 consists of 12 residues. CDR3 coding DNA: TGTGCCATCAGTTCAGGGGAGTCACCCCTCCACTTT. Encoded protein: CAISSGESPLHF.

The chain couples TRBV6-6 to TRBJ2-3; 15 bases map to TRBD2. V shed 6 bases, J shed 3 bases, and the junction held 4 bases outside the gene matches. The germline gives CDR1 MNHNY, CDR2 SVGAGI (reference sequence). The length of the CDR3 is 16 residues. CDR3 sequence reads: CASRPGLAGGTDTQYF. Written as DNA, the CDR3 is TGTGCCAGCAGGCCCGGACTAGCGGGAGGGACAGATACGCAGTATTTT.

This chain links TRBV18 with TRBJ1-2, with 8 bases lining up with TRBD1. The CDR3 has 19 amino acids. With 5 bases clipped from V and 4 bases from J, the junction kept 21 bases outside the gene matches. The germline gives CDR1 KGHSH, CDR2 LQKENI. The CDR3 spells CASSSKRTGPRGLAYGYTF. CDR3 nucleotides: TGTGCCAGCTCATCTAAGAGGACAGGGCCGAGGGGGCTGGCCTATGGCTACACCTTC.

This clone showed up just a few times. The chain employs TRBV5-4 and TRBJ2-1, with D possibly being TRBD2 (6 bases). The germline V gene encodes CDR1 SGHNT and CDR2 YYREEE (reference sequence). This CDR3 comprises 16 residues. V was shortened by 4 bases and J by 6 bases, with 20 bases between the two germline ends. The CDR3 DNA is TGTGCCAGCAGCCCGATAGCTGGAGGGAGCCCCAATGAGCAGTTCTTC. Translating it yields CASSPIAGGSPNEQFF.

This chain links TRBV4-1 with TRBJ2-1; TRBD1 matches at 10 bases. Germline V lookup: CDR1 MGHRA, CDR2 YSYEKL. V lost 3 bases, J lost 2 bases, and 1 base stayed unmatched. This CDR3 comprises 15 residues. The CDR3 nucleotides read TGCGCCAGCAGCCAGGGGACAGGGGCCTACAATGAGCAGTTCTTC. Amino acids: CASSQGTGAYNEQFF.

The rearrangement joins TRBV2 to TRBJ2-7; TRBD2 matches 10 bases. The CDR3 is 15 amino acids. The ends lost 5 bases at V and 6 bases at J; junction bases unmatched: 10. CDR1 is SNHLY and CDR2 is FYNNEI in the germline V gene. Here the CDR3 DNA reads TGTGCCAGCAGTTTACTAGCGGGGTCTGCAGGCGAGCAGTACTTC. Its protein is CASSLLAGSAGEQYF.